This TCR beta chain originates from a study of blood T cell repertoires in COVID-19 (TCRdb year 2020). In the study overall: Collaborator samples came from the United States, Italy and Spain and covered acute and convalescent phases of COVID-19. Where available, HLA class I and class II types were obtained from metadata supplied by the sample provider rather than from assay-based typing. The samples were drawn from two sources: the first 160 participants of the ongoing ImmuneRACE study, and 1,000 to 1,500 subjects contributed by 6 global collaborators. Deeply sampled blood TCRbeta repertoires from subjects exposed to, actively infected with, or recovered from COVID-19 were included in the dataset. The sample metadata nearly always contained a de-identified subject ID, COVID-19 status, age in years and sex. The repertoires were released in a freely available public database meant as a resource for research on the immune response to SARS-CoV-2. The material from the prospective study consisted of cDNA or gDNA derived from T cells, B-cell-depleted T cells, or PBMCs. Study-level results and caveats: How much clinical and demographic metadata was included differed by source and by participant, and the metadata was provided uncurated.

The immunoSEQ Assay, a bias-controlled multiplex PCR, was used to amplify TCRbeta CDR3 regions from genomic DNA. Per the authors' processing: The number of nucleated cells in each sample was estimated from the amplification of reference gene primers within the assay. To quantify the absolute abundance of each unique TCRbeta CDR3 rearrangement, sequence reads were collapsed and filtered. For each sample, productive Simpson clonality was calculated by taking the square root of Simpson's diversity index across productive rearrangements. The table comes from immuneACCESS by way of TCRdb, which keeps in-frame sequences with V and J called. Part of the clones is missing from these tables; in studies checked, under half for an unresolved V gene and the rest for unknown reasons. The V and J calls and clone size come from that table; D and trimming were worked out from the DNA. The sample table holds around 81,000 clones, of which over 80% were seen once. Of the sample, 3.4% is held by the ten largest clones.

As to this clone: No antigen is known for it. No base qualities exist here, and no much larger clone lies one base off it.

Whole blood was collected in K2EDTA tubes by collaborating institutions according to the institutions' own protocols. Collaborator samples were shipped for TCRbeta analysis as frozen whole blood, isolated PBMCs, or DNA extracted from either sample type. Ends trimmed: V by 4 bases, J by 5 bases; bases unmatched to a gene: 11. There are 17 amino acids in the CDR3, from cysteine to phenylalanine inclusive. Just the 51-base CDR3 DNA is kept, in frame starting at base 1. Taken from the germline V gene, the CDR1 and CDR2 loops are ENHRY and SYGVKD. This receptor chain uses TRBV10-3 and TRBJ2-3, with 11 bases matching TRBD2. This clonotype was obtained from a man between 45 and 60 years old with acute or convalescent COVID-19. The sample consisted of peripheral blood. The nucleotide sequence is TGTGCCATCAGTGGCGAACCTAGCGGGGGGCCGGTAGATACGCAGTATTTT. Translated, it reads CAISGEPSGGPVDTQYF.